This T cell receptor beta chain came from a study of T cell responses to AZD1222 COVID-19 vaccine. Generated by immunoSEQ multiplex PCR, the TCRdb table keeps only in-frame clones and is missing some. This sample yields 130,000 or so clones, of which just over 90% are seen a single time; around 0.98% belongs to the top ten. The CDR3 sequence is 13 residues long. Germline CDR1 and CDR2: SQVTM and ANQGSEA. Trimming shortened V by 2 bases and J by 4 bases, and 11 bases separated the two germline ends. As to this clone: Its antigen is unidentified.

Broader study findings: Clonal diversity was possibly underestimated; the donors were predominantly white British and more often female.

The origin of this receptor is an adult who received the AZD1222 COVID-19 vaccine. J is TRBJ1-1 and V is TRBV29-1; no definite D call. The material was peripheral blood, obtained 28 days after the second AZD1222 dose. The CDR3 DNA reads as TGCAGCGTTGAACCCGGTCTGGGCACTGAAGCTTTCTTT. Translated, it gives CSVEPGLGTEAFF.